This record concerns one TCR beta chain sequence. The antigen remains undetermined. V dropped 0 bases and J dropped 0 bases, with 6 bases sitting between them. The CDR3 length is 15 residues. Germline assignment: CDR1 SGHAT and CDR2 FQNNGV. The tumor samples were collected prior to definitive surgery or chemotherapy. TCRdb's copy holds only in-frame clones and misses some; the assay was immunoSEQ multiplex PCR. This table has some 12,000 clones, around four fifths appearing once. The data were taken from a study of high-grade serous ovarian cancer treatment subgroups. Turning to the study itself: Each sample yielded on average around 7,000 unique TCR beta rearrangements from approximately 13,000 reads.

Regarding the study as a whole: Clonal relatedness tracked neoantigen level, and by trend copy number and mutation load.

The source is a human donor with high-grade serous ovarian cancer. The sequenced material came from tumor tissue. The rearrangement uses TRBV11-2 and TRBJ2-1; either TRBD1 or TRBD2 may supply D (5 bases each). The CDR3 region is CASSLEGDSYNEQFF. The CDR3 coding sequence is TGTGCCAGCAGCTTAGAGGGGGACTCCTACAATGAGCAGTTCTTC.